The 7 T cell receptor beta chains below were found in one sample sequenced in a study of persistence of HIV-infected CD4 T cells. An overlapping HIV-1 Gag peptide pool stimulated these cells at about 0.91 ug/peptide/mL. CD4+ T cells upregulating both CD40 ligand and CD69 were sorted as responding cells. These receptors' targets are unknown. The immunoSEQ assay was version 4, run in survey mode. Some clones are missing from TCRdb's copy, which holds only in-frame ones; the method was immunoSEQ multiplex PCR. Found here are some 13,000 clones, approximately 68% of them singletons; the top ten hold less than 9%. The specimen comprised CD4+ T cells sorted from PBMCs after roughly 19-hour stimulation, sampled from a patient who received antiretroviral therapy. These receptors all stem from an adult man with HIV who was CMV-seropositive.

This chain connects TRBV4-2 to TRBJ1-1, with 8 positions matching TRBD1. Germline CDR1 is LGHNA and CDR2 is YNFKEQ. The junction had 15 bases not matched to a gene; V was cut back by 4 bases and J by 2 bases. The length of the CDR3 is 18 residues. The CDR3 is CASSPDSLVDRGNTEAFF. CDR3 in DNA: TGTGCCAGCAGCCCCGACTCCTTAGTAGACAGGGGAAACACTGAAGCTTTCTTT.

This chain links TRBV19 with TRBJ1-1; D is undetermined. Germline lookup yields CDR1 LNHDA and CDR2 SQIVND (reference sequence). This CDR3 contains 15 residues. V shed 0 bases and J shed 2 bases, with 10 bases lying between them. The CDR3 coding sequence is TGTGCCAGTAGTATAGAGGATGCTATTAACACTGAAGCTTTCTTT. Its protein product is CASSIEDAINTEAFF.

The rearrangement joins TRBV2 to TRBJ1-3, with TRBD1 as a possible D gene (6 bases). The CDR3 is 16 amino acids. The germline CDR1 and CDR2 sequences are SNHLY and FYNNEI. V was pared by 7 bases and J by 0 bases, with 16 bases between. CDR3 coding DNA: TGTGCCAGCACCCCTCGGGACACCTTCTCTGGAAACACCATATATTTT. Translated, it gives CASTPRDTFSGNTIYF.

The V gene is TRBV10-3, the J gene TRBJ1-2; the D gene is possibly TRBD1 (6 bases). Trimming removed 11 bases from V and 2 bases from J, with 18 bases in between. The germline V gene has CDR1 ENHRY and CDR2 SYGVKD. There are 14 residues in the CDR3. For the CDR3, the DNA is TGTGCCGCCTGGGATCGCGGACAGAACTATGGCTACACCTTC. Translated: CAAWDRGQNYGYTF.

CDR3 sequence (DNA): TGTGCCAGCACCCTCCGGGAAGGGCATCAGCCCCAGCATTTT. The encoded protein is CASTLREGHQPQHF. The genes are TRBV7-8 and TRBJ1-5; no firm D call. Germline-derived CDR1 and CDR2 are SGHVS and FQNEAQ. The V end lost 7 bases, the J end lost 5 bases, and 15 bases lay between the germline ends. The CDR3 is 14 amino acids. The full variable domain, its missing parts supplied by reference TRBV7-8 and TRBJ1-5, is GAGVSQSPRYKVAKRGQDVALRCDPISGHVSLFWYQQALGQGPEFLTYFQNEAQLDKSGLPSDRFFAERPEGSVSTLKIQRTQQEDSAVYLCASTLREGHQPQHFGDGTRLSIL.

This chain connects TRBV10-3 to TRBJ1-2; D is unresolved. The V gene's germline CDR1 is ENHRY and CDR2 SYGVKD. The V end lost 5 bases, the J end lost 7 bases, and 14 bases lay between the germline ends. The CDR3 sequence is 13 residues long. This CDR3 reads CAISSRAEGGYTF. CDR3 nucleotides: TGTGCCATCAGTTCACGCGCCGAGGGTGGCTACACCTTC.

The genes are TRBV5-1 and TRBJ2-5, with D hard to call. CDR1 and CDR2 from the germline V gene are SGHRS and YFSETQ. The CDR3 runs 15 residues. V lost 2 bases to trimming and J lost 0 bases, with 11 bases between them. CDR3 in DNA: TGCGCCAGCAGCTTCTCTCAGGACCACCAAGAGACCCAGTACTTC. As protein: CASSFSQDHQETQYF. The full variable domain, in which reference TRBV5-1 and TRBJ2-5 provide the parts outside the CDR3, is KAGVTQTPRYLIKTRGQQVTLSCSPISGHRSVSWYQQTPGQGLQFLFEYFSETQRNKGNFPGRFSGRQFSNSRSEMNVSTLELGDSALYLCASSFSQDHQETQYFGPGTRLLVL.